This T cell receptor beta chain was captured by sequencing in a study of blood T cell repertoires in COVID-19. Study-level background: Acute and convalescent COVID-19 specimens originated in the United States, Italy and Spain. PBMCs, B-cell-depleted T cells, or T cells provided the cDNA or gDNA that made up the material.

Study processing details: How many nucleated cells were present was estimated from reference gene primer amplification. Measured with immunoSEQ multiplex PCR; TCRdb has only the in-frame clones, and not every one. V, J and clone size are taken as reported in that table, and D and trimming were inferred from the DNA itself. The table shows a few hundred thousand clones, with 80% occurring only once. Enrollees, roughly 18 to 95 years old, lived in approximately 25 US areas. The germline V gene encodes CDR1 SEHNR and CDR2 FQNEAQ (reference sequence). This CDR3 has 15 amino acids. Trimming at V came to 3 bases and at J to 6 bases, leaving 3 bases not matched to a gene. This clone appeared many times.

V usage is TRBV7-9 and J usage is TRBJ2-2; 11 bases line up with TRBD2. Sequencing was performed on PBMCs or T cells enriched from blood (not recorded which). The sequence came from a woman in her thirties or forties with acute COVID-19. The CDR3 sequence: CASSLTSGISGELFF. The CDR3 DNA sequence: TGTGCCAGCAGCTTGACTAGCGGGATATCCGGGGAGCTGTTTTTT.